What follows are 31 T cell receptor beta chains derived from one specimen sequenced in a study of blood T cell repertoires in COVID-19. The table came from immunoSEQ multiplex PCR; TCRdb's copy has only in-frame clones and leaves some out. The sample shows about 150,000 clones, less than 90% of them seen only once. The sample consisted of PBMCs or T cells enriched from blood (not recorded which). The source is a woman aged 50 to 60 who had recovered from COVID-19.

V gene TRBV6-6 combines with J gene TRBJ2-2; TRBD2 matches 8 bases. The CDR3 has 13 residues. V dropped 10 bases and J dropped 1; count of bases not matched to a gene: 2. In germline, CDR1 is MNHNY, CDR2 SVGAGI (reference sequence). CDR3 DNA: TGTGCCACACGGGAGGGGAACACCGGGGAGCTGTTTTTT. Its translation is CATREGNTGELFF.

In this sample, this clone turned up a few times. V gene TRBV6-1 combines with J gene TRBJ1-2; tentatively, D is TRBD1 (6 bases). Germline lookup yields CDR1 MNHNS and CDR2 SASEGT. V shed 1 base and J shed 4 bases, with 10 bases lying between them. The CDR3 covers 14 residues. CDR3: CASSEEGGGYGYTF. CDR3 nucleotides: TGTGCCAGCAGTGAAGAGGGGGGGGGCTATGGCTACACCTTC.

The chain combines TRBV4-3 with TRBJ2-7; D perhaps matches TRBD1 (6 bases). This CDR3 has 14 residues. CDR1 and CDR2 (germline): LGHNA, YSLEER. Trimming shortened V by 4 bases and J by 2 bases, and 12 bases separated the two germline ends. The CDR3 region is CASSPQGGAYEQYF. For the CDR3, the DNA is TGCGCCAGCAGCCCCCAAGGGGGTGCCTACGAGCAGTACTTC.

This chain joins TRBV6-2 or TRBV6-3 and TRBJ2-7; 9 nucleotides align to TRBD1. Germline assignment: CDR1 MNHEY and CDR2 SVGEGT. The length of the CDR3 is 12 residues. J was trimmed by 5 bases and V by 6 bases; bases with no gene match: 2. The CDR3 is CASSRQGDEQYF. In DNA, the CDR3 is TGTGCCAGCAGCCGACAGGGGGACGAGCAGTACTTC.

The CDR3 bases are TGCAGCGTTGAACTACTCACGGGTGGCACTGAAGCTTTCTTT. Translating gives CSVELLTGGTEAFF. The genes are TRBV29-1 and TRBJ1-1; unclear D gene. V was pared by 2 bases and J by 4 bases, with 14 bases between. The CDR3 contains 14 residues. Germline assignment: CDR1 SQVTM and CDR2 ANQGSEA.

The chain links TRBV3-1 (or the pseudogene TRBV3-2) to TRBJ2-1; TRBD2 aligns across 12 bases. The V segment lost 3 bases and the J segment 0 bases; nucleotides outside the gene matches: 0. The germline V gene has CDR1 LGHDT and CDR2 YNNKEL (reference sequence). This CDR3 has 16 residues. The DNA for the CDR3 is TGTGCCAGCAGCCAGACTAGCGGGAGCTCCTACAATGAGCAGTTCTTC. Its protein product is CASSQTSGSSYNEQFF.

The chain has TRBV19 and TRBJ2-7; a weak D match, TRBD1 (5 bases). Per the germline V gene, CDR1 is LNHDA and CDR2 is SQIVND (reference sequence). Trimming shortened V by 1 base and J by 4 bases, and 14 bases separated the two germline ends. This CDR3 region has 15 residues. The CDR3 spells CASSIVEAGKYEQYF. In DNA, the CDR3 is TGTGCCAGTAGTATAGTCGAGGCAGGGAAATACGAGCAGTACTTC.

V usage is TRBV15 and J usage is TRBJ1-1; perhaps TRBD1 as D (6 bases). Germline V gives CDR1 LNHNV, CDR2 YYDKDF (reference sequence). There are 15 residues in the CDR3. Trimming stripped 6 bases from V and 1 base from J, with 15 bases between. CDR3 amino acids: CATRPSPDRNTEAFF. CDR3 DNA sequence: TGTGCCACCAGACCGTCCCCGGACAGGAACACTGAAGCTTTCTTT.

The chain joins TRBV13 to TRBJ1-5; a weak D match, TRBD1 (6 bases). The CDR3 loop spans 12 amino acids. The V gene lost 5 bases and the J gene lost 7 bases, with 9 bases spanning the gap. CDR1 and CDR2 from the germline V gene are PRHDT and FYEKMQ (reference sequence). This CDR3 reads CASSIRGQPQHF. For the CDR3, the DNA is TGTGCCAGCAGCATTAGGGGGCAGCCCCAGCATTTT. The variable domain in full, completed from reference TRBV13 and TRBJ1-5, reads AAGVIQSPRHLIKEKRETATLKCYPIPRHDTVYWYQQGPGQDPQFLISFYEKMQSDKGSIPDRFSAQQFSDYHSELNMSSLELGDSALYFCASSIRGQPQHFGDGTRLSIL.

The rearrangement links TRBV7-2 to TRBJ2-7; 8 positions match TRBD2. Trimming cost V 5 bases and J 6 bases; bases outside gene matches: 9. Germline-derived CDR1 and CDR2 are SGHTA and FQGNSA. The CDR3 has 14 amino acids. CDR3 protein: CASSIPGLVSEQYF. In nucleotides, the CDR3 is TGTGCCAGCAGCATTCCGGGACTAGTCTCCGAGCAGTACTTC. Variable domain in full (rest from reference TRBV7-2 and TRBJ2-7): GAGVSQSPSNKVTEKGKDVELRCDPISGHTALYWYRQSLGQGLEFLIYFQGNSAPDKSGLPSDRFSAERTGGSVSTLTIQRTQQEDSAVYLCASSIPGLVSEQYFGPGTRLTVT.

The V and J genes are TRBV19 and TRBJ1-1; 7 nucleotides align to TRBD1. This CDR3 is built from 15 residues. The V segment lost 6 bases and the J segment 1 base; nucleotides outside the gene matches: 8. The V gene's germline CDR1 is LNHDA and CDR2 SQIVND (reference sequence). In DNA form, the CDR3 reads TGTGCCAGTAGAAAGCCAGGGGGTGAGAACACTGAAGCTTTCTTT. Translation: CASRKPGGENTEAFF.

A few counts support this clone. The rearrangement links TRBV7-9 to TRBJ2-1; 10 positions match TRBD2. Losses at the gene ends were 5 bases for V and 7 bases for J; bases not matched to a gene: 17. CDR1 is SEHNR, CDR2 FQNEAQ, per germline (reference sequence). The CDR3 contains 18 residues. CDR3 bases: TGTGCCAGCAGCGAACCCTCCTTAGCGGGAGGTTTCCAGAATGAGCAGTTCTTC. Protein product: CASSEPSLAGGFQNEQFF. Using reference TRBV7-9 and TRBJ2-1 for the parts outside the CDR3, the full variable domain is DTGVSQNPRHKITKRGQNVTFRCDPISEHNRLYWYRQTLGQGPEFLTYFQNEAQLEKSRLLSDRFSAERPKGSFSTLEIQRTEQGDSAMYLCASSEPSLAGGFQNEQFFGPGTRLTVL.

This clone was recorded a few times. The DNA of the CDR3 is TGTGCCAGTAGTTATGGCGAGACCCAGTACTTC. Its protein is CASSYGETQYF. The V and J genes are TRBV19 and TRBJ2-5; D is uncertain. The CDR3 has 11 residues. Germline CDR1 is LNHDA and CDR2 is SQIVND (reference sequence). V was cut by 5 bases and J by 5 bases, with 6 bases left in between.

The gene calls are TRBV18 and TRBJ2-5; D not resolved. CDR1 is KGHSH, CDR2 LQKENI, per germline. Trimming took off 4 bases at V and 4 bases at J, with 7 bases between the two ends. The CDR3 consists of 12 residues. CDR3 in amino acids: CASSRSGETQYF. In nucleotides, the CDR3 is TGTGCCAGCTCACGGTCAGGAGAGACCCAGTACTTC.

This clone was seen only once. V is TRBV19 and J is TRBJ2-2, with D possibly matching TRBD1 (5 bases). The length of the CDR3 is 15 residues. Germline CDR1 and CDR2: LNHDA and SQIVND (reference sequence). Between the trimmed V and J ends, which lost 7 bases and 2 bases, there was a span of 14 bases. The CDR3 region has the DNA TGTGCCAGTACCATGGGGCGGTACAACACCGGGGAGCTGTTTTTT. Its protein is CASTMGRYNTGELFF.

The rearrangement joins TRBV4-3 to TRBJ1-5; no firm D call. V was trimmed by 0 bases and J by 5 bases, leaving 20 bases between them. This CDR3 contains 18 residues. CDR1 and CDR2 (germline): LGHNA, YSLEER. CDR3 DNA: TGCGCCAGCAGCCAAGAAGCACATGGAGAAGGCTCGTATCAGCCCCAGCATTTT. Amino acid sequence: CASSQEAHGEGSYQPQHF.

The chain carries TRBV7-8 and TRBJ2-3; 10 bases are shared with TRBD2. V dropped 2 bases and J dropped 4; count of bases not matched to a gene: 3. CDR3 length equals 15 residues. Germline loops: CDR1 SGHVS, CDR2 FQNEAQ. CDR3 bases: TGTGCCAGCAGCTTAAGCGGGGGGGCACCAGATACGCAGTATTTT. Encoded protein: CASSLSGGAPDTQYF.

V is TRBV9 and J is TRBJ2-3, with TRBD2 matching over 11 bases. The CDR3 spans 15 residues. The V segment lost 3 bases and the J segment 1 base; nucleotides outside the gene matches: 1. Germline values: CDR1 SGDLS, CDR2 YYNGEE. CDR3: CASSDSGGGTDTQYF. CDR3 DNA sequence: TGTGCCAGCAGCGATAGCGGGGGGGGCACAGATACGCAGTATTTT.

The rearrangement uses TRBV6-5 and TRBJ1-6, with TRBD1 matching over 10 bases. Germline V gene lookup returns CDR1 MNHEY and CDR2 SVGAGI. V trimming: 5 bases; J trimming: 10 bases; junction bases outside the gene matches: 5. The CDR3 runs to 14 residues. The CDR3 DNA follows: TGTGCCAGCAGTAGGGGACAGGGGAACTCACCCCTCCACTTT. This gives the protein CASSRGQGNSPLHF.

The chain combines TRBV11-3 with TRBJ1-1, with a tentative D call TRBD1 (5 bases). This CDR3 comprises 15 residues. With 3 bases removed from V and 0 bases from J, the gap between germline ends came to 11 bases. Germline CDR1 and CDR2: SGHNT and YENEEA. The CDR3 region is CASSLRQSMNTEAFF. The CDR3 nucleotides read TGTGCCAGCAGCTTGAGACAGAGCATGAACACTGAAGCTTTCTTT.

The V and J genes are TRBV28 and TRBJ1-1; 8 bases are a match to TRBD1. CDR3 length: 13 residues. The germline gives CDR1 MDHEN, CDR2 SYDVKM. The V gene end was trimmed by 5 bases and the J gene end by 7 bases; junction bases not matched to a gene: 6. The CDR3 region is CASSRQGIGEAFF. CDR3 nucleotides: TGTGCCAGCAGTCGACAGGGGATAGGTGAAGCTTTCTTT.

The chain uses TRBV11-3 and TRBJ2-3; D not certain. The CDR3 covers 12 residues. Looked up from germline, CDR1 is SGHNT and CDR2 is YENEEA. The V end lost 4 bases, the J end lost 5 bases, and 7 bases lay between the germline ends. CDR3 sequence: CASSSLGDTQYF. The CDR3 nucleotides are TGTGCCAGCAGCTCGCTAGGAGATACGCAGTATTTT.

V usage is TRBV29-1 and J usage is TRBJ2-1; D is unclear. There are 12 residues in the CDR3. Germline V CDR1 and CDR2: SQVTM, ANQGSEA. Trimming cost V 4 bases and J 8 bases, with 12 bases left between them. The CDR3 DNA is TGCAGCGTTGCCTTCGACTGGGATGAGCAGTTCTTC. This codes for CSVAFDWDEQFF.

This chain links TRBV18 with TRBJ2-5; D possibly corresponds to TRBD1 (6 bases). Per germline, CDR1 KGHSH and CDR2 LQKENI. The CDR3 runs to 16 residues. Trimming removed 3 bases from V and 1 base from J, with 15 bases in between. The DNA of the CDR3 is TGTGCCAGCTCACCGTTTACAGGGCCCCTCCAAGAGACCCAGTACTTC. Translation gives CASSPFTGPLQETQYF.

The rearrangement links TRBV16 to TRBJ2-1; 9 nucleotides align to TRBD2. V dropped 4 bases and J dropped 5; count of bases not matched to a gene: 6. Germline V lookup: CDR1 KGHSY, CDR2 FQNENV. The CDR3 is 15 residues long. CDR3 nucleotides: TGTGCCAGCAGCCGGGCGACTAGCGGACACAATGAGCAGTTCTTC. It codes for CASSRATSGHNEQFF.

V and J are TRBV18 and TRBJ2-5; TRBD2 matches 10 bases. The germline V gene has CDR1 KGHSH and CDR2 LQKENI. V gave up 3 bases and J gave up 5 bases; unmatched junction bases: 9. This CDR3 has 16 amino acids. CDR3 coding DNA: TGTGCCAGCTCACCCGTTATAGCGGGAGGTTTTGAGACCCAGTACTTC. Protein product: CASSPVIAGGFETQYF.

This rearrangement joins TRBV18 to TRBJ1-4; TRBD1 matches 7 bases. Trimming cost V 6 bases and J 6 bases; bases outside gene matches: 7. From germline, CDR1 is KGHSH and CDR2 LQKENI. This CDR3 comprises 14 residues. The CDR3 DNA reads as TGTGCCAGCTCTTCCGACAGGGAAGATGAAAAACTGTTTTTT. It codes for CASSSDREDEKLFF.

The chain links TRBV11-2 to TRBJ1-1, with no clear D. The V end was cut by 5 bases, the J end by 10 bases, with 11 bases between. CDR1 and CDR2 from the germline V gene are SGHAT and FQNNGV. The CDR3 has 11 amino acids. CDR3 sequence: CASSTYSIAFF. CDR3 nucleotide sequence: TGTGCCAGCAGCACCTACTCGATAGCTTTCTTT.

This clone has just one count. V is TRBV5-6 and J is TRBJ2-3; perhaps TRBD1 as D (6 bases). The germline V and J ends were trimmed by 2 bases and 2 bases, with 15 bases remaining between them. There are 16 residues in the CDR3. Germline-derived CDR1 and CDR2 are SGHDT and YYEEEE. The CDR3 protein is CASSLKSDRLTDTQYF. The CDR3 DNA reads as TGTGCCAGCAGCTTAAAAAGTGACAGGCTCACAGATACGCAGTATTTT.

The J gene is TRBJ1-2, the V gene TRBV6-2 or TRBV6-3; D gene ambiguous. Between the trimmed V and J ends, which lost 5 bases and 3 bases, there was a span of 13 bases. CDR1 and CDR2 (germline): MNHEY, SVGEGT. The CDR3 sequence is 14 residues long. Written as DNA, the CDR3 is TGTGCCAGCAGTCCCCATCCCGGAGACTATGGCTACACCTTC. Protein: CASSPHPGDYGYTF.

The chain links TRBV27 to TRBJ1-5; D not certain. Germline lookup yields CDR1 MNHEY and CDR2 SMNVEV (reference sequence). V lost 0 bases to trimming and J lost 2 bases, with 11 bases between them. The length of the CDR3 is 16 residues. The CDR3 loop is CASSLSFRGRNQPQHF. As DNA, the CDR3 is TGTGCCAGCAGTTTATCCTTTCGGGGTCGCAATCAGCCCCAGCATTTT.